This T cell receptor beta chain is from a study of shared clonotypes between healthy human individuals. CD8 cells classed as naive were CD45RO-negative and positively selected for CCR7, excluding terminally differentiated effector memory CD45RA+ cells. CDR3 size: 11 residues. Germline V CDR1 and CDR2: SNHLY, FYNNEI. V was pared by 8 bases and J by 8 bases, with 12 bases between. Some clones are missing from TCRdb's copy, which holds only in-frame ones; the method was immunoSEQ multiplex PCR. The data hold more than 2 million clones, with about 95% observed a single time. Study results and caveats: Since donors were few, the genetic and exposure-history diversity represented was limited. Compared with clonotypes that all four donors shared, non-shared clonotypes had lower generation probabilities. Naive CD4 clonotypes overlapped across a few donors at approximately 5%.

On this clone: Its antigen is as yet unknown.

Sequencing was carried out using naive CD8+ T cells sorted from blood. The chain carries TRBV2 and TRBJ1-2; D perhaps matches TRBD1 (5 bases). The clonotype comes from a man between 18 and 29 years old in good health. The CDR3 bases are TGTGCCAGCGACTCAGGGTTAGGCTACACCTTC. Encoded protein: CASDSGLGYTF. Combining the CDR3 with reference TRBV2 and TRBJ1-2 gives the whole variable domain EPEVTQTPSHQVTQMGQEVILRCVPISNHLYFYWYRQILGQKVEFLVSFYNNEISEKSEIFDDQFSVERPDGSNFTLKIRSTKLEDSAMYFCASDSGLGYTFGSGTRLTVV.